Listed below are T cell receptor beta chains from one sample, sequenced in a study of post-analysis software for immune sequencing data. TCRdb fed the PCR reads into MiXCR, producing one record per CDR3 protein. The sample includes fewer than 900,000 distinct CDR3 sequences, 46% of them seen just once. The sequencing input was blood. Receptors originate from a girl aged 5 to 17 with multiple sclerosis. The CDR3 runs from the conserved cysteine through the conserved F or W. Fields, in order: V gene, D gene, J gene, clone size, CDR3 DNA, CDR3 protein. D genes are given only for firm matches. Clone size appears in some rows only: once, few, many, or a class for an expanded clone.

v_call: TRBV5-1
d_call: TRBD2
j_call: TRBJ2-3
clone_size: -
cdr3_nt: TGCGCCAGCAGCTTGAAACTAGCGGGAGCAGATACGCAGTATTTT
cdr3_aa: CASSLKLAGADTQYF

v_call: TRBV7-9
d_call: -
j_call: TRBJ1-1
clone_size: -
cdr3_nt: TGTGCCAGCAGCTGGAGCCTAGGGGGGACTGAAGCTTTCTTT
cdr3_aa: CASSWSLGGTEAFF

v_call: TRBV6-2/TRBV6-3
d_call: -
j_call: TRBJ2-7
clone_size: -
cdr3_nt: TGTGCCAGCAGTTCGTCGACAGGATATTCCTACGAGCAGTACTTC
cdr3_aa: CASSSSTGYSYEQYF

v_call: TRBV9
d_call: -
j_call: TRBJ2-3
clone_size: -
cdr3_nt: TGTGCCAGCAGCGTAGGCCGGCGGACACTCCAATCAGATACGCAGTATTTT
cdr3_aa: CASSVGRRTLQSDTQYF

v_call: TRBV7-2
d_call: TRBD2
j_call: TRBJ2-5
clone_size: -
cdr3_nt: TGTGCCAGCGATTTAGCGGGAGGGGAGACCCAGTACTTC
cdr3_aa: CASDLAGGETQYF

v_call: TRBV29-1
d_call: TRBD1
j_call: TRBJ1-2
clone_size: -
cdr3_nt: TGCAGCGTTGAAGAAGGGGGCCGCTATGGCTACACCTTC
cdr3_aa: CSVEEGGRYGYTF

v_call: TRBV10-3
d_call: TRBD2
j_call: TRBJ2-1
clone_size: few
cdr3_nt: TGTGCCATCAGTGAAAATAGCGGGAGTGCCGATGAGCAGTTCTTC
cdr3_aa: CAISENSGSADEQFF

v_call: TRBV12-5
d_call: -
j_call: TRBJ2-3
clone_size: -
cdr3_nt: TGTGCTACGAACGGGGGACCCACAGATACGCAGTATTTT
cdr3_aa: CATNGGPTDTQYF

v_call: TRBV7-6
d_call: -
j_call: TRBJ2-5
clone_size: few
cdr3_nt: TGTGCCAGCAGCGACGGACAGACCTATCAAGAGACCCAGTACTTC
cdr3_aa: CASSDGQTYQETQYF

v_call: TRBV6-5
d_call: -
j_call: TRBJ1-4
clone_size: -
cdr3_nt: TGTGCCAGCAGTTACTCGATTTCCGCCGCTAATGAAAAACTGTTTTTT
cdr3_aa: CASSYSISAANEKLFF

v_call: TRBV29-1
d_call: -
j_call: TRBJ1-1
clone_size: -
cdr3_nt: TGCAGCGTTGAAGCGACGGGGTCGCGGACTGAAGCTTTCTTT
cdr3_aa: CSVEATGSRTEAFF

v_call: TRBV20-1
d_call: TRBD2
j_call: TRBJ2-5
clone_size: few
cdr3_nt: TGCAGTGCTAGGGGGGTAGCGGGAGTAATACGGGAGACCCAGTACTTC
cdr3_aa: CSARGVAGVIRETQYF

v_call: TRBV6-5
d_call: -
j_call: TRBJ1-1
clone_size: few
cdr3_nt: TGTGCCAGCACTCGAGCGACTGAAGCTTTCTTT
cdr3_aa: CASTRATEAFF

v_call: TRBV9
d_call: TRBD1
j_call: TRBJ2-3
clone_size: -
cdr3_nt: TGTGCCAGCAGCTCCCGGGACAGGGCTTGGAATACGCAGTATTTT
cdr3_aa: CASSSRDRAWNTQYF

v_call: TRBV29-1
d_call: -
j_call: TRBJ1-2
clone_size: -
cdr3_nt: TGCAGCGCCGTGGACATAAATGGCTACACCTTC
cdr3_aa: CSAVDINGYTF

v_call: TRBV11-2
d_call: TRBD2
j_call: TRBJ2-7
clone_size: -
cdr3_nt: TGTGCCAGCAGCCGGCTAGCGGATACCTCCTACGAGCAGTACTTC
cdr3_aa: CASSRLADTSYEQYF

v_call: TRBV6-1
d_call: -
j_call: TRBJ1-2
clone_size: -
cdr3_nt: TGTGCCAGCAGTGAGTCAACAGGATTGGGCTACACCTTC
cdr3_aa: CASSESTGLGYTF

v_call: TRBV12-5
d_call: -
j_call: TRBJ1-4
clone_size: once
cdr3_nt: TGTGCTAGTGGCCCAACAGGGAGGGAAAACGAAAAACTGTTTTTT
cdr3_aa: CASGPTGRENEKLFF

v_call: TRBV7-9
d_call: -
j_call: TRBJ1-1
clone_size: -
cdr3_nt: TGTGCCAGCAGCTCCCCCGAGGGGGGACTCAGGGCTTTCTTT
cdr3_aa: CASSSPEGGLRAFF

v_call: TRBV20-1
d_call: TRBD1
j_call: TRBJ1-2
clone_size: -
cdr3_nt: TGCAGTGCTAGAGATGATGACAGGGGCTATGGCTACACCTTC
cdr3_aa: CSARDDDRGYGYTF

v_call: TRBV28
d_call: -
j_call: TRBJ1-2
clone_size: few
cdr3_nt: TGTGCCAGCAGCGCCCCCGGGACCGGAGTCTATGGCTACACCTTC
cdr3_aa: CASSAPGTGVYGYTF

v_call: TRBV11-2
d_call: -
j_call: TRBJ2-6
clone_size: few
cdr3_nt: TGTGCCAGCAGCGAAGGGGTGTATGAGGGAGGGGCCAACGTCCTGACTTTC
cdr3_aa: CASSEGVYEGGANVLTF

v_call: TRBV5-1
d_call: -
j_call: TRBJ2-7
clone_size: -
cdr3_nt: TGCGCCAGCAGCTTGGTAGGAGAACTCTCCTACGAGCAGTACTTC
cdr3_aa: CASSLVGELSYEQYF

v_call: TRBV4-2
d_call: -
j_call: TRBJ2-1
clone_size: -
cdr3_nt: TGTGCCAGCAGCCAGGAAGGGACACCGTACAATGAGCAGTTCTTC
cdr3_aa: CASSQEGTPYNEQFF

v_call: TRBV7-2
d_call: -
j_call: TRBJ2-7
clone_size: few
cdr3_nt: TGTGCCAGCAGCTCCTCCCTTAAATCCGAGCAGTACTTC
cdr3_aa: CASSSSLKSEQYF

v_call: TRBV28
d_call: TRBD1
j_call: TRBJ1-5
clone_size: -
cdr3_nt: TGTGCCAGCAGTTTATGGCAGGGGGTAGGCAATCAGCCCCAGCATTTT
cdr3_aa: CASSLWQGVGNQPQHF

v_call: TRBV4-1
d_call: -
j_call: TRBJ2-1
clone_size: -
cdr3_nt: TGCGCCAGCAGCCAAGGGCAATCGGGGAATGAGCAGTTCTTC
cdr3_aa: CASSQGQSGNEQFF

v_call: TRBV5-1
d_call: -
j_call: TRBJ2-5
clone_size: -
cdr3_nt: TGCGCCAGCAGCTTGCAGGGGAGAGAAGAGACCCAGTACTTC
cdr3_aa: CASSLQGREETQYF

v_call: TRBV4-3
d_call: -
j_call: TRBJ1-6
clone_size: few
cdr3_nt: TGCGCCAGCAGCCAGCAAGTTTCGGGATCACCCCTCCACTTT
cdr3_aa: CASSQQVSGSPLHF

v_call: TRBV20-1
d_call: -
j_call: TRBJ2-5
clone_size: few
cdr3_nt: TGCAGTGTCTCCGGGAGTGAGACCCAGTACTTC
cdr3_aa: CSVSGSETQYF

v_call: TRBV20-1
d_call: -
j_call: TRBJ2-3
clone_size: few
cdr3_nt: TGCAGTGCTAGAGATCCCGGGACACATAGCACAGATACGCAGTATTTT
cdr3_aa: CSARDPGTHSTDTQYF

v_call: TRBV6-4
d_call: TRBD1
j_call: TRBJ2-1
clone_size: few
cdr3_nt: TGTGCCAGCAGTAACGCAGGGGGTAGTGATGAGCAGTTCTTC
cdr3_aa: CASSNAGGSDEQFF

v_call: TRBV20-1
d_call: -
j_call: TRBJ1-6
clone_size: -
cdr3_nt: TGCAGTGCTAGTGACGCAGATTCACCCCTCCACTTT
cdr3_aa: CSASDADSPLHF

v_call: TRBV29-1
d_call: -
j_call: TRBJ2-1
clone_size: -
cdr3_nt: TGCAGCGTCGAGGGCCCCTCCCCCGAGCAGTTCTTC
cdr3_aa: CSVEGPSPEQFF

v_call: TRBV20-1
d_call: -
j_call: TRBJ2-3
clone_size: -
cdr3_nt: TGCAGTGCTAGAGATCCGTTTCAAGGCACAGATACGCAGTATTTT
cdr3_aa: CSARDPFQGTDTQYF

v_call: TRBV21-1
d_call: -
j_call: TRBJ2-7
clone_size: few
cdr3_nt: TGTGCCAGCAGCAAAGAAATGAGTTCAGGGCGGGAGCAGTACTTC
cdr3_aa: CASSKEMSSGREQYF

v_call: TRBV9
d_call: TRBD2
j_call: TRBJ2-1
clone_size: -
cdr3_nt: TGTGCCAGCAGCGTAGAACCCGCTAGCGGGTACAATGAGCAGTTCTTC
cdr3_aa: CASSVEPASGYNEQFF

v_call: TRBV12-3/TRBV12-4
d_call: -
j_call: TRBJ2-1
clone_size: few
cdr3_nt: TGTGCCAGCAGTTCTAGAGCGACCCCGGGGTGCAATGAGCAGTTCTTC
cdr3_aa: CASSSRATPGCNEQFF

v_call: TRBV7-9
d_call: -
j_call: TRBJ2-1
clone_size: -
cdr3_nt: TGTGCCAGCAGCTCGACCACGAGGCCTTCCTACAATGAGCAGTTCTTC
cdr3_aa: CASSSTTRPSYNEQFF

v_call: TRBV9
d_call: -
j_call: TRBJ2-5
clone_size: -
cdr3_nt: TGTGCCAGCGGCTCGGGAGAGGGCGCTGAGACCCAGTACTTC
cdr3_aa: CASGSGEGAETQYF

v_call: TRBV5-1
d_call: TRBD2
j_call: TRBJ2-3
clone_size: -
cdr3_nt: TGCGCCAGCAGTCACATAGCGGGATCTGGCACAGATACGCAGTATTTT
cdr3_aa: CASSHIAGSGTDTQYF

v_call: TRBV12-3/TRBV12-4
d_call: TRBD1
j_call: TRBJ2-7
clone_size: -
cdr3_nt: TGTGCCAGCAGTGAGGGGGCCTCAAGCTCCTACGAGCAGTACTTC
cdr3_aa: CASSEGASSSYEQYF